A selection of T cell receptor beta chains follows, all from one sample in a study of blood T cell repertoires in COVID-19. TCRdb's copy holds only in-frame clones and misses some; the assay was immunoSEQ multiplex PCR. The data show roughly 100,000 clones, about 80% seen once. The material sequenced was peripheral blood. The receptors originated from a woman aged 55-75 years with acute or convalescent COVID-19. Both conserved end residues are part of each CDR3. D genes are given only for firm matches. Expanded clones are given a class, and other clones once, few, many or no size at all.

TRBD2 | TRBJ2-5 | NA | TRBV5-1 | CASSPGTSGDQETQYF | TGCGCCAGCAGCCCCGGGACTAGCGGGGATCAAGAGACCCAGTACTTC
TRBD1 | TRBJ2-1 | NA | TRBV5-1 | CASSGGTGSFNNEQFF | TGCGCCAGCAGCGGGGGGACAGGGAGCTTCAATAATGAGCAGTTCTTC
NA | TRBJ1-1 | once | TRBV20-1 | CSASTGPGDTEAFF | TGCAGTGCTAGTACAGGACCAGGGGACACTGAAGCTTTCTTT
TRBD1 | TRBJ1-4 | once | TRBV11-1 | CASSLDRGEREKLFF | TGTGCCAGCAGCCTCGACAGGGGGGAAAGAGAAAAACTGTTTTTT
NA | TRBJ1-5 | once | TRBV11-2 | CASSLGGTFNQPQHF | TGTGCCAGCAGCTTAGGGGGGACTTTCAATCAGCCCCAGCATTTT
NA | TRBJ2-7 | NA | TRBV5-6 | CASSFGTGPYEQYF | TGTGCCAGCAGCTTTGGTACAGGACCCTACGAGCAGTACTTC
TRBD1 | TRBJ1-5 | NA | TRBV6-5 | CASSPTGDSNQPQHF | TGTGCCAGCAGTCCAACAGGGGACAGCAATCAGCCCCAGCATTTT
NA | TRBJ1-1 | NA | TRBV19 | CASSIQPSSQGGEAFF | TGTGCCAGTAGTATACAGCCTTCCAGCCAAGGAGGTGAAGCTTTCTTT
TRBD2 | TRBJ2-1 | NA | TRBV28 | CATHGLAGSEQFF | TGTGCCACCCATGGGCTAGCGGGAAGTGAGCAGTTCTTC
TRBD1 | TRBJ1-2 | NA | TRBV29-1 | CSVAVDRGGRGYTF | TGCAGCGTTGCCGTGGACAGGGGGGGTCGAGGCTACACCTTC
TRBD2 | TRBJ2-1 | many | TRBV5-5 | CASIPAGDSYNEQFF | TGTGCCAGCATTCCCGCGGGGGATTCCTACAATGAGCAGTTCTTC
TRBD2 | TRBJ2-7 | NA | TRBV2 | CASNPGRGAHEQYF | TGTGCCAGCAACCCCGGGCGGGGGGCCCACGAGCAGTACTTC
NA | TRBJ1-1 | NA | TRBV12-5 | CASGLGQAMNTEAFF | TGTGCTAGTGGTTTGGGACAGGCGATGAACACTGAAGCTTTCTTT
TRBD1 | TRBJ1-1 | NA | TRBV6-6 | CASSPGQGDTEAFF | TGTGCCAGCAGTCCCGGACAGGGGGACACTGAAGCTTTCTTT
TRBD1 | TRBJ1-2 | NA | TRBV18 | CASSRGLDYGYTF | TGTGCCAGCTCGAGGGGGCTCGACTATGGCTACACCTTC
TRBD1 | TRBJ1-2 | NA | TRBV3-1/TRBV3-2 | CASSQDGVQGNGYTF | TGTGCCAGCAGCCAAGATGGCGTACAGGGGAACGGCTACACCTTC
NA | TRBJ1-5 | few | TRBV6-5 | CASSSRGIGSNQPQHF | TGTGCCAGCAGTTCACGGGGGATAGGGAGCAATCAGCCCCAGCATTTT
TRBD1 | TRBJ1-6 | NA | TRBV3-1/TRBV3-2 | CASRATGGKVSYNSPLHF | TGTGCCAGCAGGGCGACAGGGGGTAAAGTCTCCTATAATTCACCCCTCCACTTT
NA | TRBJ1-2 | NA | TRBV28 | CASNPGGGNYGYTF | TGTGCCAGCAACCCCGGGGGGGGCAACTATGGCTACACCTTC
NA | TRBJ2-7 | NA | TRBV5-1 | CASSRRQDPPEQYF | TGCGCCAGCAGCCGAAGACAGGACCCTCCCGAGCAGTACTTC
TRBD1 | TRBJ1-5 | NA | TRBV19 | CASSIEIFGTANQPQHF | TGTGCCAGTAGTATAGAAATTTTCGGGACAGCTAATCAGCCCCAGCATTTT
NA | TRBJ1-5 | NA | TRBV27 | CASSLTGRDQPQHF | TGTGCCAGCAGCCTTACAGGGCGCGATCAGCCCCAGCATTTT
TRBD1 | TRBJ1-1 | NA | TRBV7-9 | CASSIPGTGDTEAFF | TGTGCCAGCAGCATACCCGGGACAGGAGACACTGAAGCTTTCTTT
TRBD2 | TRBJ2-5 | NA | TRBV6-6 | CASSWTSGDLYF | TGTGCCAGCAGTTGGACTAGCGGGGACCTCTACTTC
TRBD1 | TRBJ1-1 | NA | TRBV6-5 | CASRWGQANTEAFF | TGTGCCAGCAGGTGGGGACAGGCGAACACTGAAGCTTTCTTT
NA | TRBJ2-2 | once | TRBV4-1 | CASSQERAYNTGELFF | TGCGCCAGCAGCCAAGAGCGGGCCTATAACACCGGGGAGCTGTTTTTT
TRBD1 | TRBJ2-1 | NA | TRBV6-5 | CASRKTGVGYNEQFF | TGTGCCAGCAGGAAGACAGGGGTAGGCTACAATGAGCAGTTCTTC
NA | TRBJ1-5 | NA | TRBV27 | CASSPRVGGDYSNQPQHF | TGTGCCAGCAGTCCCCGGGTTGGAGGGGACTATAGCAATCAGCCCCAGCATTTT
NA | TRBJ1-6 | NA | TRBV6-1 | CASSEYTVYNSPLHF | TGTGCCAGCAGTGAATATACAGTTTATAATTCACCCCTCCACTTT
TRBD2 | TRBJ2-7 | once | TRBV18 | CASTPSGGVYEQYF | TGTGCCAGCACCCCCAGCGGGGGTGTGTACGAGCAGTACTTC